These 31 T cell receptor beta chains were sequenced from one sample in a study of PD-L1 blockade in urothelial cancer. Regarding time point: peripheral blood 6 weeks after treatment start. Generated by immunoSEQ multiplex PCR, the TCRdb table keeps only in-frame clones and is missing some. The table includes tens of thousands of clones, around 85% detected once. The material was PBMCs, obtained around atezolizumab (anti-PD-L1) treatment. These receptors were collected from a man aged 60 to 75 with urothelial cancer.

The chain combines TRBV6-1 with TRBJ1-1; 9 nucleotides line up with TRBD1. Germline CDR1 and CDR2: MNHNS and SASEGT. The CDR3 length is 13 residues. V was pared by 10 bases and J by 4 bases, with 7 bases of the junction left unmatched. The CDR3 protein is CATPGTGITEAFF. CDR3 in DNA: TGTGCCACCCCCGGGACAGGGATCACTGAAGCTTTCTTT.

The CDR3 DNA is TGTGCCAGCTCACCTCCCGGGACAGGGGGCACAGATACGCAGTATTTT. As protein: CASSPPGTGGTDTQYF. This sequence joins TRBV18 and TRBJ2-3; 10 bases match TRBD1. Looked up from germline, CDR1 is KGHSH and CDR2 is LQKENI. V shed 3 bases, J shed 1 base, and the junction held 4 bases outside the gene matches. The CDR3 length is 16 residues.

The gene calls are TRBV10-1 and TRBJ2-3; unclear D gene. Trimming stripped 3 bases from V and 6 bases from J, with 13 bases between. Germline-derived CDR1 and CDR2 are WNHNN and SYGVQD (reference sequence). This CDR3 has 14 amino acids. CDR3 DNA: TGCGCCAGCAGTGAATCGGTTTTGGAGGATACGCAGTATTTT. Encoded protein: CASSESVLEDTQYF.

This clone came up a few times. The CDR3 nucleotides read TGTGCCAGCAGCTTAGTAGCGGGGAACACTGAAGCTTTCTTT. Residues: CASSLVAGNTEAFF. The genes are TRBV7-2 and TRBJ1-1, with D hard to call. V lost 1 base, J lost 1 base, and 7 bases lay in between. CDR1 and CDR2 (germline): SGHTA, FQGNSA. The CDR3 is made up of 14 amino acids.

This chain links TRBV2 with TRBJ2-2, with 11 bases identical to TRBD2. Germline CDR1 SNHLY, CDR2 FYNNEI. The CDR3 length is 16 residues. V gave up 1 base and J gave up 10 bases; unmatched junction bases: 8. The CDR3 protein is CASSEEVAGGRTELFF. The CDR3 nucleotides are TGTGCCAGCAGTGAAGAAGTAGCGGGGGGGCGGACGGAGCTGTTTTTT.

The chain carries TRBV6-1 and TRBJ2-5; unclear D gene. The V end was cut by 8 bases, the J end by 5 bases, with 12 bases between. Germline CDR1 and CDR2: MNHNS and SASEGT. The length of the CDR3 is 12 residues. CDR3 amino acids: CASAATVETQYF. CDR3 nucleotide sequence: TGTGCCAGCGCGGCGACTGTGGAGACCCAGTACTTC.

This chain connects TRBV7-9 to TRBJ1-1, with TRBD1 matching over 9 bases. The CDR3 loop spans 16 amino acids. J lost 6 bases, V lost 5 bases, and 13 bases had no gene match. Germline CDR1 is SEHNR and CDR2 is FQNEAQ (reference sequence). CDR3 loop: CASSPGQGRGDPEAFF. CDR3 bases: TGTGCCAGCAGCCCCGGACAGGGGAGGGGGGATCCTGAAGCTTTCTTT.

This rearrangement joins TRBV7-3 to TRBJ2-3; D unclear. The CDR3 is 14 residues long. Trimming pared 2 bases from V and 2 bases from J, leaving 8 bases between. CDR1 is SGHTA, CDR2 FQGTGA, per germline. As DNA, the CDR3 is TGTGCCAGCAGCTTAGGTCTGGCCACAGATACGCAGTATTTT. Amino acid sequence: CASSLGLATDTQYF. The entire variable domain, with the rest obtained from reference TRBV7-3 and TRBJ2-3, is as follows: GAGVSQTPSNKVTEKGKYVELRCDPISGHTALYWYRQSLGQGPEFLIYFQGTGAADDSGLPNDRFFAVRPEGSVSTLKIQRTERGDSAVYLCASSLGLATDTQYFGPGTRLTVL.

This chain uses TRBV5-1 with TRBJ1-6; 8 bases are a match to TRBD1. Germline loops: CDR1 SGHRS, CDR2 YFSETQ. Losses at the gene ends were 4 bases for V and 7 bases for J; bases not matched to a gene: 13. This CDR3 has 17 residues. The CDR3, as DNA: TGCGCCAGCAGCAACAATCCCCAGGGGGCAATGAATTCACCCCTCCACTTT. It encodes CASSNNPQGAMNSPLHF.

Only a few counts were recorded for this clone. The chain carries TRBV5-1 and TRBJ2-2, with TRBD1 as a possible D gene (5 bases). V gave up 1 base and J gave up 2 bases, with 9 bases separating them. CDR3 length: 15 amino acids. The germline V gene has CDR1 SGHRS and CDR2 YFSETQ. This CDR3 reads CASSLYQGNTGELFF. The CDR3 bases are TGCGCCAGCAGCTTGTACCAGGGAAACACCGGGGAGCTGTTTTTT. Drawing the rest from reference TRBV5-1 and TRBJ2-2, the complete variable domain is KAGVTQTPRYLIKTRGQQVTLSCSPISGHRSVSWYQQTPGQGLQFLFEYFSETQRNKGNFPGRFSGRQFSNSRSEMNVSTLELGDSALYLCASSLYQGNTGELFFGEGSRLTVL.

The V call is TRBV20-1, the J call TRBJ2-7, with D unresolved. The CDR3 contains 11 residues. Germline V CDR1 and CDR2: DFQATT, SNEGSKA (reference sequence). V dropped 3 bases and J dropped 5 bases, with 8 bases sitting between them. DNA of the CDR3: TGCAGTGCTAGTCTCCCCCACGAGCAGTACTTC. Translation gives CSASLPHEQYF.

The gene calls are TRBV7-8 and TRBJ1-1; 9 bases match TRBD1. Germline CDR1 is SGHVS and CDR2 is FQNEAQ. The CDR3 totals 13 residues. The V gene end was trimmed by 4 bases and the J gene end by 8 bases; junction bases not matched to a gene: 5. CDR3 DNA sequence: TGTGCCAGCAGCTCGGGACAGGGCCGCGAAGCTTTCTTT. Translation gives CASSSGQGREAFF.

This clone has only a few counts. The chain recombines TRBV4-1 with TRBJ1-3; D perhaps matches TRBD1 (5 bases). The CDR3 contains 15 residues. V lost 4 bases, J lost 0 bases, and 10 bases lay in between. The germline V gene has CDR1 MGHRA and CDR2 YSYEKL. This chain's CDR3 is CASSPSGFSGNTIYF. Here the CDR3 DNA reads TGCGCCAGCAGCCCGTCAGGGTTCTCTGGAAACACCATATATTTT.

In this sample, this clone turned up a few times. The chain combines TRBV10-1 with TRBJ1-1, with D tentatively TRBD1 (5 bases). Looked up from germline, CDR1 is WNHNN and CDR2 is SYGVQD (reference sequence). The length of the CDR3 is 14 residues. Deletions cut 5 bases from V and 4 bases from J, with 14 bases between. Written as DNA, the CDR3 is TGCGCCAGCAGTAAAGATAGCGGGGGCACTGAAGCTTTCTTT. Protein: CASSKDSGGTEAFF.

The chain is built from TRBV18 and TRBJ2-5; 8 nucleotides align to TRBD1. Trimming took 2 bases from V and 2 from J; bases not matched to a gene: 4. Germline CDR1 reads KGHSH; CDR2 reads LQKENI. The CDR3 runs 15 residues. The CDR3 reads CASSPKTGGQETQYF. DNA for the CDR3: TGTGCCAGCTCACCAAAAACAGGGGGTCAAGAGACCCAGTACTTC.

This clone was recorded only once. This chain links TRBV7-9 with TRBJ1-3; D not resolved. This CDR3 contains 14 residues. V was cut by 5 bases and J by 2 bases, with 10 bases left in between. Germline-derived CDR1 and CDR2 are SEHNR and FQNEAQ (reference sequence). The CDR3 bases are TGTGCCAGCAGCACGCCACTCGCTGGAAACACCATATATTTT. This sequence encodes CASSTPLAGNTIYF.

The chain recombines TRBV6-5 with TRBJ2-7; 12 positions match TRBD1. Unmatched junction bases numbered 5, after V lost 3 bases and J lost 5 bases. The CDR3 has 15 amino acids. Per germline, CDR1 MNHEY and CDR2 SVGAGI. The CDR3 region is CASSYRDRGRNEQYF. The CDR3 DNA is TGTGCCAGCAGTTATAGGGACAGGGGGCGCAACGAGCAGTACTTC.

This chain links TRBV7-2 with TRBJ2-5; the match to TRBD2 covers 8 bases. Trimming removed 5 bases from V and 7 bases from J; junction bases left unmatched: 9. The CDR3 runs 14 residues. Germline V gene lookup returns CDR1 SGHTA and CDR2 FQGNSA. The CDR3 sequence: CASSPGTSDGTQYF. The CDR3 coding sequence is TGTGCCAGCAGCCCTGGGACTAGTGATGGGACCCAGTACTTC.

CDR3 DNA: TGTGCCAGCAGCGTAGGGAGACAGGGCCGCTACACCTTC. It translates to CASSVGRQGRYTF. The rearrangement joins TRBV9 to TRBJ1-2; 7 nucleotides align to TRBD1. V dropped 0 bases and J dropped 9; count of bases not matched to a gene: 5. CDR3 length equals 13 residues. The germline V gene encodes CDR1 SGDLS and CDR2 YYNGEE. Complete variable domain (other parts from reference TRBV9 and TRBJ1-2): DSGVTQTPKHLITATGQRVTLRCSPRSGDLSVYWYQQSLDQGLQFLIQYYNGEERAKGNILERFSAQQFPDLHSELNLSSLELGDSALYFCASSVGRQGRYTFGSGTRLTVV.

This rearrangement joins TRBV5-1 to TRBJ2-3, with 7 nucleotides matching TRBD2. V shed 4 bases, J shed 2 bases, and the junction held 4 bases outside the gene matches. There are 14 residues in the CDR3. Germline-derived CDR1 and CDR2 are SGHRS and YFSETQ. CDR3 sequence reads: CASSAGEFTDTQYF. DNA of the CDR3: TGCGCCAGCAGCGCGGGGGAGTTCACAGATACGCAGTATTTT.

CDR3 residues: CASSATEMDEQYF. The CDR3 DNA reads TGCGCCAGCAGTGCGACAGAAATGGACGAGCAGTACTTC. The V and J genes are TRBV10-1 and TRBJ2-7; TRBD1 is a possible D gene (5 bases). The germline V and J ends were trimmed by 4 bases and 5 bases, with 12 bases remaining between them. Germline loops: CDR1 WNHNN, CDR2 SYGVQD (reference sequence). This CDR3 contains 13 residues.

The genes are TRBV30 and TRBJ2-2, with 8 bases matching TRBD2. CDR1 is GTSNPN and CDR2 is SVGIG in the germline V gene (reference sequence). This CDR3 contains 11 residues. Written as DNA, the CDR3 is TGTGGCTGCCGGGCCGGGGGACTAGTGTTTTTT. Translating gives CGCRAGGLVFF.

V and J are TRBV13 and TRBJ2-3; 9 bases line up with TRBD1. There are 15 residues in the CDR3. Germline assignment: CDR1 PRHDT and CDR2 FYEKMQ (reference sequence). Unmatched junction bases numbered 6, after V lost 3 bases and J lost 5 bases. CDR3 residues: CASSLGTGRKDTQYF. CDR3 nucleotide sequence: TGTGCCAGCAGCTTGGGGACAGGGAGGAAAGATACGCAGTATTTT.

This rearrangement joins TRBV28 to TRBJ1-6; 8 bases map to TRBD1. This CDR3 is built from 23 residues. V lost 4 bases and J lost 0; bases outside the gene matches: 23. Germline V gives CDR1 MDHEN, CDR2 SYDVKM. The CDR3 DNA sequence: TGTGCCAGCAGTTATATCGTTGGACAGGGCATAATGGAGATAGCCTCCTATAATTCACCCCTCCACTTT. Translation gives CASSYIVGQGIMEIASYNSPLHF.

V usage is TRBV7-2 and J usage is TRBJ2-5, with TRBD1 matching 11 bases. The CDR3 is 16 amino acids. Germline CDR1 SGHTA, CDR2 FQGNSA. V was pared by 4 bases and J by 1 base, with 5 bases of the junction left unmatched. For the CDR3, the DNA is TGTGCCAGCAGCTCGGGACAGGGGGGGGGCCAAGAGACCCAGTACTTC. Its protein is CASSSGQGGGQETQYF.

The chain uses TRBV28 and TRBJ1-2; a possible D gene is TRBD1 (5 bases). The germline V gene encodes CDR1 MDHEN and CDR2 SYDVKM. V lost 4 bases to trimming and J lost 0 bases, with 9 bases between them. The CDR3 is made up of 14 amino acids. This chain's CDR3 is CASSSGGANYGYTF. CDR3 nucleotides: TGTGCCAGCAGTTCGGGGGGGGCTAACTATGGCTACACCTTC.

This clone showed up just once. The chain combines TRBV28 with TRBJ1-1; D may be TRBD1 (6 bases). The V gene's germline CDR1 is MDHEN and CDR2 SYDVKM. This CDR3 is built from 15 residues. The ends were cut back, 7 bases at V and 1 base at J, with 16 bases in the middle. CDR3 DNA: TGTGCCAGCACCACGTCCGGACAGTGGAACACTGAAGCTTTCTTT. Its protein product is CASTTSGQWNTEAFF.

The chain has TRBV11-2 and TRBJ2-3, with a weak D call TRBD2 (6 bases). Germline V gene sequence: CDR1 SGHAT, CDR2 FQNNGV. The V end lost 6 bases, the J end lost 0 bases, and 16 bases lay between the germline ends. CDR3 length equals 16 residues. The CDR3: CASRARGGVSTDTQYF. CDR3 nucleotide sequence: TGTGCCAGCAGGGCACGGGGCGGGGTTAGCACAGATACGCAGTATTTT.

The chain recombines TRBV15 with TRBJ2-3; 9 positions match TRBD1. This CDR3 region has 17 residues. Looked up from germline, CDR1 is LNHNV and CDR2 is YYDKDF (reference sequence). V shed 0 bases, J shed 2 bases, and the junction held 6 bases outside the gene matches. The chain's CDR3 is CATSREGRDRATDTQYF. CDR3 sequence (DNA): TGTGCCACCAGCAGAGAGGGGCGGGACAGGGCCACAGATACGCAGTATTTT.

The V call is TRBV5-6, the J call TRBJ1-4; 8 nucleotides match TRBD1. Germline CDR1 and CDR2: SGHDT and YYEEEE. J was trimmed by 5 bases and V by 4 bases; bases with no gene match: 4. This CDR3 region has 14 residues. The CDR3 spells CASSPGTGNEKLFF. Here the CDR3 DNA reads TGTGCCAGCAGCCCCGGGACAGGAAATGAAAAACTGTTTTTT.

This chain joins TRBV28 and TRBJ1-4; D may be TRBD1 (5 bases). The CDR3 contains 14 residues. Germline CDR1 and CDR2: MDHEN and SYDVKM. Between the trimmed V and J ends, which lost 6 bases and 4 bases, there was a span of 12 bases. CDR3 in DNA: TGTGCCAGCAGGTTTCCCGGGGGTAATGAAAAACTGTTTTTT. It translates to CASRFPGGNEKLFF.